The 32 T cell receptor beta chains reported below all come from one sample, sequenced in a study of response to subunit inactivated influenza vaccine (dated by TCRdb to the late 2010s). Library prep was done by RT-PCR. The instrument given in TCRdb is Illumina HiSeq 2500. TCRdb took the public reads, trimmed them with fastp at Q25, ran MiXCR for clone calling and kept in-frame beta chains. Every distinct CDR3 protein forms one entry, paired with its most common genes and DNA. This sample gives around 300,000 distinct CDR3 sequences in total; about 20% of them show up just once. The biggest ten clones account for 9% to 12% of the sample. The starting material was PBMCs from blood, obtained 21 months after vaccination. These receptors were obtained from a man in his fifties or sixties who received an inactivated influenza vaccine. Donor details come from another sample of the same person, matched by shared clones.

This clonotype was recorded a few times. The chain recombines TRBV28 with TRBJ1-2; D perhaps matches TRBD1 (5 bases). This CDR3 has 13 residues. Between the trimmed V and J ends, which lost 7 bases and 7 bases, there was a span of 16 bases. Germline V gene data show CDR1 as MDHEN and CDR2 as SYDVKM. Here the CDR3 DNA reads TGTGCCAGCAACCTGGGGCAGGGCCCTGGCTACACCTTC. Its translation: CASNLGQGPGYTF.

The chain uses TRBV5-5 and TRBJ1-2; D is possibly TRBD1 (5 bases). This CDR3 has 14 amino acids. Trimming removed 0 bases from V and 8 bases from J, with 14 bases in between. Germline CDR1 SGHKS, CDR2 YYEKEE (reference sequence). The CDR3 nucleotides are TGTGCCAGCAGCTTGGTTCAGGGCCTGGGGGGCTACACCTTC. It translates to CASSLVQGLGGYTF.

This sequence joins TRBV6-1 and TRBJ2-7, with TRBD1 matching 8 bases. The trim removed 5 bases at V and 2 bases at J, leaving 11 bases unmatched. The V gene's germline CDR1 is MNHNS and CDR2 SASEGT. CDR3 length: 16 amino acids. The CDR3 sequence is CASSPQTGTGAYEQYF. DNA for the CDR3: TGTGCCAGCAGTCCCCAGACCGGGACAGGAGCCTACGAGCAGTACTTC.

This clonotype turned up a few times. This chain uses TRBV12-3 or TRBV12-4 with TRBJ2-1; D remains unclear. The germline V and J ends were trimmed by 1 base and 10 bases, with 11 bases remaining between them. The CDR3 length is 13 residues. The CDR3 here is CASSLVRLVEQFF. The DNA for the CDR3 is TGTGCCAGCAGTTTAGTGCGGCTAGTGGAGCAGTTCTTC.

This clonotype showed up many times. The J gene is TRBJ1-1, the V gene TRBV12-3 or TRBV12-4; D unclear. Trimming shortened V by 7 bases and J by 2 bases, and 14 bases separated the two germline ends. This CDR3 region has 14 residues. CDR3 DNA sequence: TGTGCCAGCACGCTGATTGGAGTCAACACTGAAGCTTTCTTT. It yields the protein CASTLIGVNTEAFF.

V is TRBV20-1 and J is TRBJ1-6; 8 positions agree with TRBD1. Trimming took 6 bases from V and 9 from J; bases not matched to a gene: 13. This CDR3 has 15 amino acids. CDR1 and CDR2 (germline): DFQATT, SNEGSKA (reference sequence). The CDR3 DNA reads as TGCAGTGCATCGGACAGGGCGAGTATCAGTTCACCCCTCCACTTT. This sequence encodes CSASDRASISSPLHF.

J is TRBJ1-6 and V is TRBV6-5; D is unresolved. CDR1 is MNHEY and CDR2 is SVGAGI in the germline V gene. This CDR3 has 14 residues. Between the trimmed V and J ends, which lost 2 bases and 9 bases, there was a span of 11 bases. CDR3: CASSYPRESSPLHF. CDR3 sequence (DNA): TGTGCCAGCAGTTACCCCCGGGAGTCTTCACCCCTCCACTTT.

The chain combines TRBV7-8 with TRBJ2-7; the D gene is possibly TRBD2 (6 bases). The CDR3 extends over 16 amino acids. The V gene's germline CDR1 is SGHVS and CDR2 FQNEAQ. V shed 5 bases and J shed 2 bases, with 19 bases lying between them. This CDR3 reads CASSRTRLDPTYEQYF. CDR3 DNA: TGTGCCAGCAGCCGAACAAGACTAGATCCCACCTACGAGCAGTACTTC.

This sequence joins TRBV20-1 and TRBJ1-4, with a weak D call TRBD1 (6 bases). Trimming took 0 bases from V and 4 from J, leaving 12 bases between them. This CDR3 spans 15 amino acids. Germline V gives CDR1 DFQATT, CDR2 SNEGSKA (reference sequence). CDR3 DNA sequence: TGCAGTGCTAGAGATCAGGGGCAGCTTAATGAAAAACTGTTTTTT. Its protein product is CSARDQGQLNEKLFF.

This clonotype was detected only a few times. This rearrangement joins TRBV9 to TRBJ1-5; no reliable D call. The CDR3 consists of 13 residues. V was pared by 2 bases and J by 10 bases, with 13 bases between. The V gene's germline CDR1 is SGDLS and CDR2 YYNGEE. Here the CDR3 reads CASSVEPGRPQHF. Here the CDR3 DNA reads TGTGCCAGCAGCGTCGAGCCCGGTCGTCCCCAGCATTTT. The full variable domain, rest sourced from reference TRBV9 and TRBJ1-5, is DSGVTQTPKHLITATGQRVTLRCSPRSGDLSVYWYQQSLDQGLQFLIQYYNGEERAKGNILERFSAQQFPDLHSELNLSSLELGDSALYFCASSVEPGRPQHFGDGTRLSIL.

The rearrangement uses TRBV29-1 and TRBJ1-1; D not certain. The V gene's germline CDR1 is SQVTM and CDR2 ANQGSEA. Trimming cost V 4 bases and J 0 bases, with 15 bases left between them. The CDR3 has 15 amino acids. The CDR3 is CSVGSRLTMNTEAFF. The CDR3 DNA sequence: TGCAGCGTTGGAAGCCGACTGACGATGAACACTGAAGCTTTCTTT.

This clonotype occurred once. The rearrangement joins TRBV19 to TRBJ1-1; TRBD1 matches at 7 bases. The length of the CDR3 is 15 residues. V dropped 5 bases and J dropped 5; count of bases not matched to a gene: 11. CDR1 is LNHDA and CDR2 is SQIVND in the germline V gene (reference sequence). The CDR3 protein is CASSLTPTGLTEAFF. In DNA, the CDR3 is TGTGCCAGTAGTCTCACCCCGACAGGGCTAACTGAAGCTTTCTTT.

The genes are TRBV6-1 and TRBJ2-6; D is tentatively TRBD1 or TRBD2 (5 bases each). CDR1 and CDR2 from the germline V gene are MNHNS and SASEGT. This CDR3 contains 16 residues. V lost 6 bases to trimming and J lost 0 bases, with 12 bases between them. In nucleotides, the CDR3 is TGTGCCAGCAGCACCGGGACGACCTCTGGGGCCAACGTCCTGACTTTC. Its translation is CASSTGTTSGANVLTF.

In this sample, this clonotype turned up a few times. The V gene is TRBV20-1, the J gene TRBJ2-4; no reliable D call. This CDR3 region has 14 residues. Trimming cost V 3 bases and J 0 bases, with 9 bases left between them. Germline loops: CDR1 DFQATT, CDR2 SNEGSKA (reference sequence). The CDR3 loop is CSASGYIAKNIQYF. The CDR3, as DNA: TGCAGTGCTAGTGGGTACATAGCCAAAAACATTCAGTACTTC.

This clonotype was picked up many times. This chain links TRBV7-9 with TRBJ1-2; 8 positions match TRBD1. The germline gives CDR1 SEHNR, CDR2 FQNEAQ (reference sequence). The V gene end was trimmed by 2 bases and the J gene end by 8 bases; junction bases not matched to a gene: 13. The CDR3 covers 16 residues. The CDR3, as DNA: TGTGCCAGCAGCTTATTCTATCCTGGACAGGGTCGAGGCTACACCTTC. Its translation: CASSLFYPGQGRGYTF. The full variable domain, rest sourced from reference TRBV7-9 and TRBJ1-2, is DTGVSQNPRHKITKRGQNVTFRCDPISEHNRLYWYRQTLGQGPEFLTYFQNEAQLEKSRLLSDRFSAERPKGSFSTLEIQRTEQGDSAMYLCASSLFYPGQGRGYTFGSGTRLTVV.

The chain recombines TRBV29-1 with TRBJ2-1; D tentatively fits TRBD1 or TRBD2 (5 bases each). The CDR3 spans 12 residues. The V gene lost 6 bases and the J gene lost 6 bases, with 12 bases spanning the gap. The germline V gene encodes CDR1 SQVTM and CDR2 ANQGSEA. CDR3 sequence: CSVRGVVNEQFF. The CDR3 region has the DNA TGCAGCGTAAGAGGGGTAGTCAATGAGCAGTTCTTC.

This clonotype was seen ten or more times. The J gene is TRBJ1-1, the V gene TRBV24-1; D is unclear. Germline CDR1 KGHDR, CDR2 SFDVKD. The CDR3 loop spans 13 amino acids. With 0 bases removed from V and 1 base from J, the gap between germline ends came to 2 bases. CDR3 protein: CATSDLGNTEAFF. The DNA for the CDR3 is TGTGCCACCAGTGATTTGGGGAACACTGAAGCTTTCTTT.

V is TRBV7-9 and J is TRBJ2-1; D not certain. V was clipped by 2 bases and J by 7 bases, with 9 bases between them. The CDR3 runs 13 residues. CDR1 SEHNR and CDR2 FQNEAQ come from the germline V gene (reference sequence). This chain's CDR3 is CASSLYTKNEQFF. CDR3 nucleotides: TGTGCCAGCAGCTTATATACCAAGAATGAGCAGTTCTTC.

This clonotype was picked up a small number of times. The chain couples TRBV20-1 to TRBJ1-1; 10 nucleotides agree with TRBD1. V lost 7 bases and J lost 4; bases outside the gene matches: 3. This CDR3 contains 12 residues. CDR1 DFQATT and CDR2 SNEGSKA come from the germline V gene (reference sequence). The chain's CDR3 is CSVDRGLTEAFF. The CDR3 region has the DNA TGCAGTGTTGACAGGGGGCTCACTGAAGCTTTCTTT.

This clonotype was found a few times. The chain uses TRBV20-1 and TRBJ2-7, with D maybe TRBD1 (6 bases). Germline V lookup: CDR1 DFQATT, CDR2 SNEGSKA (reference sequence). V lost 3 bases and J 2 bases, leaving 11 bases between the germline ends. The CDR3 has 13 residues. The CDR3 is CSASTGGPYEQYF. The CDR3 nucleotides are TGCAGTGCTAGTACTGGGGGCCCCTACGAGCAGTACTTC.

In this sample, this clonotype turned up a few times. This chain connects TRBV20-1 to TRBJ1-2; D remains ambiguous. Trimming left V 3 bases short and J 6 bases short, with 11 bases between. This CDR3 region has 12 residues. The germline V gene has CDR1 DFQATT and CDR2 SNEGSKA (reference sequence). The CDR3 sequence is CSASPPMDGYTF. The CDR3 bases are TGCAGTGCTAGCCCGCCAATGGATGGCTACACCTTC.

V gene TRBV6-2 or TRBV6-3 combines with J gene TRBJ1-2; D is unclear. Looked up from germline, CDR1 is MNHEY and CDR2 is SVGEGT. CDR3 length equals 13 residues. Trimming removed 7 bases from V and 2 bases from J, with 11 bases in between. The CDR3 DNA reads TGTGCCAGCAAACTGTCCCAAAACTATGGCTACACCTTC. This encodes CASKLSQNYGYTF.

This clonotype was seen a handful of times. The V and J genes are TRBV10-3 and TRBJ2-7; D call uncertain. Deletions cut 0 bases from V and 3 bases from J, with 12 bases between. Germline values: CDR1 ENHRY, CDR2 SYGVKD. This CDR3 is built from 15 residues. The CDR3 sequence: CAISESKPGSYEQYF. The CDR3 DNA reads TGTGCCATCAGTGAGTCTAAGCCGGGTAGCTACGAGCAGTACTTC.

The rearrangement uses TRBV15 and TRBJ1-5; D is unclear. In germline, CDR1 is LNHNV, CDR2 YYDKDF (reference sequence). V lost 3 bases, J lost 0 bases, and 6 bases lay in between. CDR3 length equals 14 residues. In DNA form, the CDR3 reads TGTGCCACCAGCAGTGGATATAGCAATCAGCCCCAGCATTTT. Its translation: CATSSGYSNQPQHF. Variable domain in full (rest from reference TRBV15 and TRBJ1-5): DAMVIQNPRYQVTQFGKPVTLSCSQTLNHNVMYWYQQKSSQAPKLLFHYYDKDFNNEADTPDNFQSRRPNTSFCFLDIRSPGLGDTAMYLCATSSGYSNQPQHFGDGTRLSIL.

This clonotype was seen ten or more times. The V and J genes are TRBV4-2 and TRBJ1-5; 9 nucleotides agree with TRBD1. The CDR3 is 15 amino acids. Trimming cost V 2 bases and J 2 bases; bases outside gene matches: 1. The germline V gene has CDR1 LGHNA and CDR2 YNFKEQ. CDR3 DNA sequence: TGTGCCAGCAGCCAAAGGACAGGGGGCAATCAGCCCCAGCATTTT. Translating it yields CASSQRTGGNQPQHF.

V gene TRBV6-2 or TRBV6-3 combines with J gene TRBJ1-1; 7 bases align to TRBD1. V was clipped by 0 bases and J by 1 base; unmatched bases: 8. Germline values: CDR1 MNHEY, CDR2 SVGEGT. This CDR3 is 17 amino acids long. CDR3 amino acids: CASSYSGQGDANTEAFF. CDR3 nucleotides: TGTGCCAGCAGTTACTCCGGCCAGGGGGATGCGAACACTGAAGCTTTCTTT.

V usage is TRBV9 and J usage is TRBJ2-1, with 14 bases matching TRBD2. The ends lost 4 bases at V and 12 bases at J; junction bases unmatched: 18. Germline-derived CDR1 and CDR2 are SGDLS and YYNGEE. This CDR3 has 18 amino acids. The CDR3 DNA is TGTGCCAGCAGCCCTAGCTGGGAAGAAGCTGGACTAGCGGGAGGGCAGTTCTTC. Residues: CASSPSWEEAGLAGGQFF.

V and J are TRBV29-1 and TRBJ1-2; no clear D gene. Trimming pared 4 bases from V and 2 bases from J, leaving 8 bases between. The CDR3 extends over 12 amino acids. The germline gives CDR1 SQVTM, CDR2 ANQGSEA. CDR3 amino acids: CSVVARNYGYTF. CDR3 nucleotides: TGCAGCGTTGTGGCCAGAAACTATGGCTACACCTTC.

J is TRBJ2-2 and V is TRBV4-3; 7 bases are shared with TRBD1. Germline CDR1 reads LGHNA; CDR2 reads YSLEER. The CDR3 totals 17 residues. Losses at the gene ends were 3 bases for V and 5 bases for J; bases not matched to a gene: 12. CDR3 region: CASSHQTGYDGTGELFF. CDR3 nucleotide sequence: TGCGCCAGCAGCCACCAGACAGGGTATGATGGGACCGGGGAGCTGTTTTTT.

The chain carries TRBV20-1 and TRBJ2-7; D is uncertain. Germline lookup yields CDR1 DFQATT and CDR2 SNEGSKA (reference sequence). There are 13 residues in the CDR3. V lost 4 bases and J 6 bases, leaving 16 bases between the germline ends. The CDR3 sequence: CSATLSYVGEQYF. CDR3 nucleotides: TGCAGTGCTACATTGTCCTACGTCGGCGAGCAGTACTTC.

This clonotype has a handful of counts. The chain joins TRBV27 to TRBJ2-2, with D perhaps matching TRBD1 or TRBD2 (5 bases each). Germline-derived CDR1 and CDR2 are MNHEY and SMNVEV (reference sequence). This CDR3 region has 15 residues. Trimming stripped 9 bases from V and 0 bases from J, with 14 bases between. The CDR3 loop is CASAPGTTNTGELFF. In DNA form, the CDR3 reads TGTGCCAGTGCCCCGGGGACCACGAACACCGGGGAGCTGTTTTTT.

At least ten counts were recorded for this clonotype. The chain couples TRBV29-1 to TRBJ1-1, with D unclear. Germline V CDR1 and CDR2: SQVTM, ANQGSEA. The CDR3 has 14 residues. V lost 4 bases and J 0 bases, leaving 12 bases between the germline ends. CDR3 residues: CSVGTVSMNTEAFF. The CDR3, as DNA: TGCAGCGTTGGGACCGTCTCTATGAACACTGAAGCTTTCTTT. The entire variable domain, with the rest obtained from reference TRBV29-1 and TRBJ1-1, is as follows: SAVISQKPSRDICQRGTSLTIQCQVDSQVTMMFWYRQQPGQSLTLIATANQGSEATYESGFVIDKFPISRPNLTFSTLTVSNMSPEDSSIYLCSVGTVSMNTEAFFGQGTRLTVV.